The clone carrying this TCR beta chain was counted only a few times. This sample is drawn from a study of T cell responses to AZD1222 COVID-19 vaccine. Sequencing was performed with immunoSEQ multiplex PCR; in TCRdb, only in-frame clones are kept and a portion is missing. The sample holds roughly 100,000 clones, 75% to 90% seen once. V dropped 2 bases and J dropped 5; count of bases not matched to a gene: 9. Germline lookup yields CDR1 SGHDN and CDR2 FVKESK. The CDR3 extends over 15 amino acids. The chain uses TRBV14 and TRBJ2-7; TRBD2 matches at 7 bases. The receptor was derived from an adult in good health. This material consisted of peripheral blood, taken on day 0 of AZD1222 vaccination. The CDR3 nucleotides are TGTGCCAGCAGCCAAAAGCACCGGGCGGGGGACGAGCAGTACTTC. Protein product: CASSQKHRAGDEQYF.